This TCR beta chain was obtained from a study of T cells in Graves' hyperthyroidism and ophthalmopathy. Amplified regions were TCR beta CDR3 sequences from RNA transcripts. When the TCR CDR3 underwent first-round RT-PCR, the HTBI primer set was used. TCRdb reanalysed the multiplex PCR reads using MiXCR and keeps one entry per CDR3 protein. The sample includes more than 450,000 distinct CDR3 sequences, around 15% of them seen just once. This clonotype was counted at least ten times. V was trimmed by 3 bases and J by 6 bases, leaving 8 bases between them. Germline V CDR1 and CDR2: SNHLY, FYNNEI. The CDR3 is made up of 12 amino acids.

The chain links TRBV2 to TRBJ2-5; D might be TRBD1 (5 bases). The sample consisted of blood. The sequence came from a woman aged 40-49 years with Graves' hyperthyroidism. For the CDR3, the DNA is TGTGCCAGCAGTGACAGGGTGAAGACCCAGTACTTC. This sequence encodes CASSDRVKTQYF.